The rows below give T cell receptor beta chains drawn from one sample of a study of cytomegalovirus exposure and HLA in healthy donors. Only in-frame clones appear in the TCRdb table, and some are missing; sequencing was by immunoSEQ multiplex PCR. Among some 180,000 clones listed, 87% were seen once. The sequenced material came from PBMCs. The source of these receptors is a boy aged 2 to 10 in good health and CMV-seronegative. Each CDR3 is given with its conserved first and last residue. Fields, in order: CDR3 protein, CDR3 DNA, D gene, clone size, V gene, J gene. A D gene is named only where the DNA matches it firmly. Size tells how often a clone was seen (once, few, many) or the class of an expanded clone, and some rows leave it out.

CDR3aa: CASSLAGGSPLHF
CDR3nt: TGTGCCAGCAGCTTAGCCGGAGGTTCACCCCTCCACTTT
d_gene: -
abundance: -
v_gene: TRBV7-6
j_gene: TRBJ1-6

CDR3aa: CASSTGQGGKAFF
CDR3nt: TGTGCCAGCAGTACCGGACAGGGGGGAAAAGCTTTCTTT
d_gene: TRBD1
abundance: -
v_gene: TRBV28
j_gene: TRBJ1-1

CDR3aa: CASSRNRGPYNEQFF
CDR3nt: TGTGCCAGTAGCCGCAACAGGGGCCCTTACAATGAGCAGTTCTTC
d_gene: TRBD1
abundance: -
v_gene: TRBV19
j_gene: TRBJ2-1

CDR3aa: CAWTTSGSLETQYF
CDR3nt: TGTGCCTGGACTACTAGCGGGAGTTTAGAGACCCAGTACTTC
d_gene: TRBD2
abundance: -
v_gene: TRBV30
j_gene: TRBJ2-5

CDR3aa: CASSEVAGDHNEQFF
CDR3nt: TGTGCCAGCAGTGAGGTAGCGGGAGACCACAATGAGCAGTTCTTC
d_gene: TRBD2
abundance: -
v_gene: TRBV6-1
j_gene: TRBJ2-1

CDR3aa: CASETTAQGRETQYF
CDR3nt: TGCGCCAGCGAAACAACGGCCCAGGGTCGGGAGACCCAGTACTTC
d_gene: -
abundance: -
v_gene: TRBV10-2
j_gene: TRBJ2-5

CDR3aa: CASLLSRDREGNEQFF
CDR3nt: TGTGCCAGCTTACTAAGCCGGGACAGGGAGGGGAATGAGCAGTTCTTC
d_gene: TRBD1
abundance: -
v_gene: TRBV2
j_gene: TRBJ2-1

CDR3aa: CASRGTGTSGENYNEQFF
CDR3nt: TGTGCCAGCAGGGGTACCGGGACTAGCGGGGAGAACTACAATGAGCAGTTCTTC
d_gene: TRBD2
abundance: once
v_gene: TRBV25-1
j_gene: TRBJ2-1

CDR3aa: CASSLLGDTYNEQFF
CDR3nt: TGTGCCAGCAGCTTGTTAGGGGACACCTACAATGAGCAGTTCTTC
d_gene: -
abundance: -
v_gene: TRBV5-4
j_gene: TRBJ2-1

CDR3aa: CARSLALRSRGGDTDTQYF
CDR3nt: TGTGCCAGAAGCTTAGCGCTAAGGTCTCGAGGGGGAGACACAGATACGCAGTATTTT
d_gene: -
abundance: few
v_gene: TRBV7-5
j_gene: TRBJ2-3

CDR3aa: CAWSLGQGGYGYTF
CDR3nt: TGTGCCTGGAGCCTGGGACAGGGGGGCTATGGCTACACCTTC
d_gene: TRBD1
abundance: -
v_gene: TRBV30
j_gene: TRBJ1-2

CDR3aa: CSVEGRTEAFF
CDR3nt: TGCAGCGTTGAAGGGAGAACTGAAGCTTTCTTT
d_gene: -
abundance: -
v_gene: TRBV29-1
j_gene: TRBJ1-1

CDR3aa: CASSEDRGGHQPQHF
CDR3nt: TGTGCCAGCAGCGAAGACAGGGGGGGCCATCAGCCCCAGCATTTT
d_gene: TRBD1
abundance: once
v_gene: TRBV6-1
j_gene: TRBJ1-5

CDR3aa: CAWGIGTGGTDTQYF
CDR3nt: TGTGCCTGGGGGATCGGGACAGGGGGCACAGATACGCAGTATTTT
d_gene: TRBD1
abundance: -
v_gene: TRBV30
j_gene: TRBJ2-3

CDR3aa: CASSTTTSGPYNEQFF
CDR3nt: TGTGCCAGCAGCACGACGACTAGCGGACCCTACAATGAGCAGTTCTTC
d_gene: TRBD2
abundance: -
v_gene: TRBV7-9
j_gene: TRBJ2-1

CDR3aa: CASSLLDRGGEQYF
CDR3nt: TGTGCCAGCAGTCTACTCGACAGGGGAGGCGAGCAGTACTTC
d_gene: TRBD1
abundance: -
v_gene: TRBV6-1
j_gene: TRBJ2-7

CDR3aa: CASSSGTSGSDEQFF
CDR3nt: TGTGCCAGCAGCAGTGGGACTAGCGGGAGCGATGAGCAGTTCTTC
d_gene: TRBD2
abundance: -
v_gene: TRBV7-3
j_gene: TRBJ2-1

CDR3aa: CASSESGGYNEKLFF
CDR3nt: TGTGCCAGCAGTGAATCAGGAGGGTATAATGAAAAACTGTTTTTT
d_gene: -
abundance: -
v_gene: TRBV2
j_gene: TRBJ1-4

CDR3aa: CASRDTNTDTQYF
CDR3nt: TGTGCCAGCCGGGACACCAACACAGATACGCAGTATTTT
d_gene: -
abundance: -
v_gene: TRBV28
j_gene: TRBJ2-3

CDR3aa: CASSPQGGPYNEQFF
CDR3nt: TGTGCCAGCAGTCCACAGGGGGGCCCCTACAATGAGCAGTTCTTC
d_gene: TRBD1
abundance: few
v_gene: TRBV6-4
j_gene: TRBJ2-1

CDR3aa: CASSLDPGTGAEGYTF
CDR3nt: TGTGCCAGCAGCTTGGACCCCGGGACAGGGGCAGAGGGCTACACCTTC
d_gene: TRBD1
abundance: -
v_gene: TRBV5-6
j_gene: TRBJ1-2

CDR3aa: CASSSLAGGFYEQFF
CDR3nt: TGTGCCAGCAGTTCTCTAGCGGGGGGGTTCTATGAGCAGTTCTTC
d_gene: TRBD2
abundance: -
v_gene: TRBV27
j_gene: TRBJ2-1